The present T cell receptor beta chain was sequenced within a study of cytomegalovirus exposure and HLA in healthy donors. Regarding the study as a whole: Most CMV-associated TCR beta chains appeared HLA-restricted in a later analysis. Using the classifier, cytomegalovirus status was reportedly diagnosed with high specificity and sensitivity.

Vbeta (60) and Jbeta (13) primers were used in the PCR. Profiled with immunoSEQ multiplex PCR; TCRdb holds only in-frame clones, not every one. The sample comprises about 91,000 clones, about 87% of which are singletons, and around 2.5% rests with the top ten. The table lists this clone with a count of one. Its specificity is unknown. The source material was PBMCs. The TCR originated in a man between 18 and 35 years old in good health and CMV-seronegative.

CDR3 sequence: CATYRDRLNYEQYF. For the CDR3, the DNA is TGTGCCACGTACCGGGACAGATTAAACTACGAGCAGTACTTC. The chain carries TRBV6-5 and TRBJ2-7, with 7 bases that match TRBD1. This CDR3 contains 14 residues. Trimming at V came to 10 bases and at J to 3 bases, leaving 12 bases not matched to a gene. CDR1 and CDR2 from the germline V gene are MNHEY and SVGAGI.